This T cell receptor (beta chain) is drawn from a study of tumor and adjacent non-tumor tissue in lung cancer listed by TCRdb under 2018. Study-wide context: Of the cohort, 11 to 12 patients had adenocarcinoma, 2 had squamous cell carcinoma and 1 had small cell lung cancer. Under 35 paired specimens, one tumor and one normal lung sample per patient, were profiled by TCRbeta CDR3 sequencing. Using bulk TCRbeta repertoires from some 15 lung cancer patients, the study set lung tumor tissue side by side with matched distant non-tumor lung tissue. Ages among the roughly 15 patients ranged from about 30 to 85 years, there were around ten men and 5 women, and disease was at TNM stage I to III. A total of 95 million to 150 million productive TCRbeta reads were generated by sequencing, corresponding to an average of about 4.2 million reads per sample. What the study reported, not specific to this receptor: The top 100 clones accounted for a significantly larger cumulative portion of the repertoire in normal lung than in tumor tissue. Neither the sequencing platform nor unique molecular identifiers are named or mentioned anywhere in the methods. Tumor tissue showed significantly higher TCR diversity (inverse Simpson) than normal lung tissue, at roughly 390 vs 170 (P = 0.0075, Mann-Whitney U test). Peripheral blood was not sequenced, so blood TCRbeta repertoires in these lung cancer patients were not examined. TCR diversity was significantly higher in younger patients, and higher tumor TCR diversity was associated with shorter overall and disease-free survival. With only roughly 14 patients in the cohort, the authors noted that larger samples and more detailed clinical data are needed.

The library was produced with multiplex PCR. TCRdb lists the instrument as Illumina HiSeq 2500. TCRbeta libraries were constructed through three rounds of nested PCR with primers (Table S4) according to protocols modified from ARM-PCR. PCR products of 200-500 bp were gel-excised and purified with the QIAquick gel extraction kit before sequencing. The original pipeline was this. Reads were cleaned with Trimmomatic, merged with FLASH into complete CDR3 sequences, and assigned to V(D)J germline segments with MiTCR. Clonal diversity was calculated as the inverse Simpson's index using VDJtools. A read counted as productive if the sequence was in-frame and lacked a premature stop codon. The public reads were reprocessed in TCRdb via fastp at Q25 and MiXCR, keeping in-frame beta chains. Each record represents a unique CDR3 protein, reported with the most common genes and DNA among its rows. The V and J calls were determined by TCRdb, not by the authors. Across this sample there are approximately 110,000 distinct CDR3 sequences, with 50% to 70% seen only once. The ten most abundant clones make up 15% to 20% of the sample.

In the germline V gene, CDR1 corresponds to MNHEY and CDR2 to SVGAGI. CDR3 length: 14 amino acids, cysteine to phenylalanine. Only the CDR3 DNA is retained, 42 bases long and in frame from the first base. Worth noting for this clonotype: The specificity of this receptor is unknown. One end of the junction is discordant with germline, which a read error may explain.

RNA was isolated from bulk unsorted tissue, and RNA quality was assessed with a NanoDrop ND-1000 and an Agilent 2100. Distant non-tumor tissue taken more than 3 cm from the tumor edge was used as the normal lung sample. Newly diagnosed lung cancer patients without prior chemotherapy who had been admitted for thoracic surgery in China between August and November 2014 were enrolled as donors. Patients with previous radiotherapy or chemotherapy, or with another concurrent cancer, were excluded from the study. Pieces of surgical tissue measuring about 1-2 cm3 were kept in RNAlater solution and stored at -80 degrees C until use.

The sequence is built from TRBV6-5 and TRBJ1-5; the junction holds 8 bases that match TRBD1. The sequenced material came from distant non-tumor lung tissue. This receptor was taken from a man in his sixties with non-small cell lung cancer. The base sequence is TGTGCCAGCAGACAGGGGGTAAGCAATCAGCACCAGCATTTT. This gives the protein CASRQGVSNQHQHF.